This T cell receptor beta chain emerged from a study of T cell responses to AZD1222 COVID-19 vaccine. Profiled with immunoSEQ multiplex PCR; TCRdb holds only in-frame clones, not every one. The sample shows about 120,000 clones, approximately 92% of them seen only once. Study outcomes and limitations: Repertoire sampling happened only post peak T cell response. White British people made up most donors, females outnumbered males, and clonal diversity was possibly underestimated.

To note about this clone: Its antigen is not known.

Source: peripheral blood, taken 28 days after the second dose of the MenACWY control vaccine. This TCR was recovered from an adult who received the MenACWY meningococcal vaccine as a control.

As DNA, the CDR3 is TGTGCCAGCAGCTCTGAGGAATTTTCCAGGAATAATTCACCCCTCCACTTT. This translates into CASSSEEFSRNNSPLHF. The V gene is TRBV7-6, the J gene TRBJ1-6; D ambiguous. CDR3 length: 17 residues. Germline CDR1 and CDR2: SGHVS and FNYEAQ. V dropped 4 bases and J dropped 5 bases, with 18 bases sitting between them.